This T cell receptor (beta chain) was profiled in a study of CD8 T cells in Susac syndrome. This clonotype was picked up one time. The CDR3 covers 11 residues. Germline CDR1 reads DFQATT; CDR2 reads SNEGSKA (reference sequence). V dropped 8 bases and J dropped 1 base, with 6 bases sitting between them. RNA, at about 0.5 to 1 ug, was reverse transcribed with random hexamers. TCRdb recomputed calls from the immunoSEQ multiplex PCR reads with MiXCR, one row per CDR3 protein. Here the sample spans around 140,000 distinct CDR3 sequences, roughly 94% being singletons. The CD8+ and CD4+ T cells were negatively isolated, with the TEMRA cells enriched by FACS.

The chain employs TRBV20-1 and TRBJ2-1, with unresolved D. Sequenced: CD4+ T cells from PBMCs. The clonotype originates from a human donor in good health. The CDR3 spells CSLGSYNEQFF. CDR3 DNA sequence: TGCAGTCTGGGGTCCTACAATGAGCAGTTCTTC.